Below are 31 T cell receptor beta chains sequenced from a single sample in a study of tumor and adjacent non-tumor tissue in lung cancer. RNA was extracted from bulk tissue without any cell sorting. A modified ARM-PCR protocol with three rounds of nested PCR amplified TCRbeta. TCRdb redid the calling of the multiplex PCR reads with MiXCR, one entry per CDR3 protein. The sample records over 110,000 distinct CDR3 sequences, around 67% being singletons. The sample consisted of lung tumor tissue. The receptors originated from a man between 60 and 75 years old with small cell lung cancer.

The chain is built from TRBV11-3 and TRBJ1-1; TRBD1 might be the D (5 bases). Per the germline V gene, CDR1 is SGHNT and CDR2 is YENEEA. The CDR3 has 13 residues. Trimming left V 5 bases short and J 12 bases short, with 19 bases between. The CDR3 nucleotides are TGTGCCAGCAGCCACAGGAAGGAAACAGAAACTTTCTTT. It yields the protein CASSHRKETETFF.

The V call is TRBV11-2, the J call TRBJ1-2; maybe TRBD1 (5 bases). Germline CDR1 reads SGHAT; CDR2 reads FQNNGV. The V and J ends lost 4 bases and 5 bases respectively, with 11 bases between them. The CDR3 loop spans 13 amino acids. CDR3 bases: TGTGCCAGCAGCTCCGACGGGGGATATGGCTACACCTTC. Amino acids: CASSSDGGYGYTF.

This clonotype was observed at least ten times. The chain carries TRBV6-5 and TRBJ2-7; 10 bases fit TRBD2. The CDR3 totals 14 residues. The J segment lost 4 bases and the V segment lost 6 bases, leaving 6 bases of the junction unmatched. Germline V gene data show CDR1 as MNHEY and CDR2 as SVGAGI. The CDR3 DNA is TGTGCCAGCAGCTCTGGGACTAGCGAGTACGAGCAGTACTTC. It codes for CASSSGTSEYEQYF.

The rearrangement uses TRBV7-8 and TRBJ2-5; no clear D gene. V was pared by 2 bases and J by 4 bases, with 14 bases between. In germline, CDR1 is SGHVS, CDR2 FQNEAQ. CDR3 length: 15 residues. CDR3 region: CASSLNPLLRETQYF. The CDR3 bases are TGTGCCAGCAGCTTAAATCCTCTTTTACGAGAGACCCAGTACTTC.

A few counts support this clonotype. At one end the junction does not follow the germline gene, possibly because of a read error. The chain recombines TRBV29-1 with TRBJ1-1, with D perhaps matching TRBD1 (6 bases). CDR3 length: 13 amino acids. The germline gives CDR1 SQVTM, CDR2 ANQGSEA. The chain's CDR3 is CSVVRGACTEAFF. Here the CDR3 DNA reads TGCAGTGTTGTTCGGGGGGCGTGCACTGAAGCTTTCTTT.

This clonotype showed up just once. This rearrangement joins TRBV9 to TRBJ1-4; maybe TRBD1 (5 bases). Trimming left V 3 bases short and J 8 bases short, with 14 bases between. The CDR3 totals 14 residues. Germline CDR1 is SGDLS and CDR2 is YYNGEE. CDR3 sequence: CASSASGNSEKLFF. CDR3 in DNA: TGTGCCAGCAGCGCCTCAGGGAACTCAGAAAAACTGTTTTTT.

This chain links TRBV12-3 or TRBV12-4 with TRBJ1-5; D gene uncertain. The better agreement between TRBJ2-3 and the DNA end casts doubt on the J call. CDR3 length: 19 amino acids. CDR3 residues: CASSLGLSYRSERNQPQYF. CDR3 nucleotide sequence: TGTGCCAGCAGTTTAGGACTCAGTTATCGGTCAGAAAGAAATCAGCCCCAGTATTTT.

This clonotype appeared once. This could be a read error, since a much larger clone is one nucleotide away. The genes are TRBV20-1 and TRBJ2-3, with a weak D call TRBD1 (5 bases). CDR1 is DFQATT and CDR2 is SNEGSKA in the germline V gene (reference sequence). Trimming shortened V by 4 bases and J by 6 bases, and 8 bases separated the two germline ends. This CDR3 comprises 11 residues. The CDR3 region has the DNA TGCAGTGCTATAAAGGGGGATACGCAGTATTTT. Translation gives CSAIKGDTQYF.

The CDR3 sequence: CSARDLMKGLANTTQYF. The CDR3, as DNA: TGCAGTGCTAGAGATCTCATGAAGGGACTAGCGAATACTACTCAGTACTTC. V usage is TRBV20-1 and J usage is TRBJ2-4, with 10 nucleotides matching TRBD2. The CDR3 has 17 amino acids. V was clipped by 0 bases and J by 12 bases; unmatched bases: 17. Looked up from germline, CDR1 is DFQATT and CDR2 is SNEGSKA (reference sequence).

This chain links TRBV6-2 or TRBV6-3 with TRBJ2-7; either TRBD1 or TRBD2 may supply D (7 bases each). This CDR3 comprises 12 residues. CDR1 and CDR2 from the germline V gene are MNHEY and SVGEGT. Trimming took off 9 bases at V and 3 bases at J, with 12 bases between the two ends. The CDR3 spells CARSRGGYEQYF. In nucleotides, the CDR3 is TGTGCCAGGAGCAGGGGGGGCTACGAGCAGTACTTC.

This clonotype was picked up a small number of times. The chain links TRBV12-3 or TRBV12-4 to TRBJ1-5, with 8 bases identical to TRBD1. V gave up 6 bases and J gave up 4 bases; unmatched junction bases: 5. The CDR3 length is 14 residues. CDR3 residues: CASSRTGPNQPQHF. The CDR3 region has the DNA TGTGCCAGCAGCAGGACAGGGCCAAATCAGCCCCAGCATTTT.

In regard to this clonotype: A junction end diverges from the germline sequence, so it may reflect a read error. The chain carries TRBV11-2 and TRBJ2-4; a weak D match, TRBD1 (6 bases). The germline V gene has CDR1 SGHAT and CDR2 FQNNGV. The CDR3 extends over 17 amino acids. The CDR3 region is CASSLYRDTIGRNIEYF. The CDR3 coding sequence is TGTGCCAGCAGCTTATATAGGGACACCATTGGTAGAAACATTGAGTACTTC. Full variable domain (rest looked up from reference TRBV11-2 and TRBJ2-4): EAGVAQSPRYKIIEKRQSVAFWCNPISGHATLYWYQQILGQGPKLLIQFQNNGVVDDSQLPKDRFSAERLKGVDSTLKIQPAKLEDSAVYLCASSLYRDTIGRNIEYFGAGTRLSVL.

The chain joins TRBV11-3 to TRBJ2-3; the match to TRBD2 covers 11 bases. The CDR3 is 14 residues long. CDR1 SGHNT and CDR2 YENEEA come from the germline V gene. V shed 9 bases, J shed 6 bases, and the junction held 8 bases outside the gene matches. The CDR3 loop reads CASSRASGRDTQYF. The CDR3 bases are TGTGCCAGTAGCCGGGCTAGCGGGAGGGATACGCAGTATTTT.

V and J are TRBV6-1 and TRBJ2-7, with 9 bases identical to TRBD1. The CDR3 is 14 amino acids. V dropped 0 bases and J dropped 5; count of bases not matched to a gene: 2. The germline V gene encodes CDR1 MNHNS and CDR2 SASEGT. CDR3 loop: CASSEADRGDEQYF. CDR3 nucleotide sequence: TGTGCCAGCAGTGAAGCCGACAGGGGGGACGAGCAGTACTTC.

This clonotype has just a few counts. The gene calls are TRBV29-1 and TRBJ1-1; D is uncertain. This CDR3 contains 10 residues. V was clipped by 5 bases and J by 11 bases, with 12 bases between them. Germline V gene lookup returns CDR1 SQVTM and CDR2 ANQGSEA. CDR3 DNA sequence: TGCAGCGTTTATGGGGTTTCCGCTTTCTTT. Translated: CSVYGVSAFF.

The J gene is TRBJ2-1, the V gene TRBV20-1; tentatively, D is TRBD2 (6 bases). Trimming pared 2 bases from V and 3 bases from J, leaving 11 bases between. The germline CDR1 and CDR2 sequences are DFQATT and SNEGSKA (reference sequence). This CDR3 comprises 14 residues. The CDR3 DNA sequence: TGCAGTGCTAGATTCGGGAGTAGCTACAATGAGCAGTTCTTC. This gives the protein CSARFGSSYNEQFF.

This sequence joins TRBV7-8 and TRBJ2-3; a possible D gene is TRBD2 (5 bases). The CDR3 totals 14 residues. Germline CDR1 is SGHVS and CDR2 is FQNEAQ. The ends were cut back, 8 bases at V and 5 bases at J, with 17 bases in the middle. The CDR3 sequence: CASGSRIGVDTQYF. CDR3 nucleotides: TGTGCCAGCGGAAGCAGGATCGGGGTAGATACGCAGTATTTT.

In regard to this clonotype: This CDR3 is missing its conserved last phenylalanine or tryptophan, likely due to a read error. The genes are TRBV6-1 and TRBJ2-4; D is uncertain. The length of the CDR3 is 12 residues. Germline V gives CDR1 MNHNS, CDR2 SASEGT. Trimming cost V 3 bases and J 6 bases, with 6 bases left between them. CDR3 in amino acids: CASSDPVNIQYL. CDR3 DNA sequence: TGTGCCAGCAGTGACCCGGTAAACATTCAGTACTTA.

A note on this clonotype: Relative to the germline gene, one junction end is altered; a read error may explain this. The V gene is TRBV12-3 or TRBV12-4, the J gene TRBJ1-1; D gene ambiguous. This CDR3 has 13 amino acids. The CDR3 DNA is TGTGCCAGCAGTTTGGCGGGAGTCACTGAAGCTTCCTTT. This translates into CASSLAGVTEASF.

The CDR3 loop reads CASRPDRPSTEAFF. The CDR3 DNA reads TGTGCCAGCAGGCCGGACAGGCCGAGCACTGAAGCTTTCTTT. The V call is TRBV6-5, the J call TRBJ1-1, with TRBD1 matching over 7 bases. The V and J ends lost 6 bases and 4 bases, in that order; junction bases with no gene match: 8. CDR1 is MNHEY, CDR2 SVGAGI, per germline. This CDR3 region has 14 residues.

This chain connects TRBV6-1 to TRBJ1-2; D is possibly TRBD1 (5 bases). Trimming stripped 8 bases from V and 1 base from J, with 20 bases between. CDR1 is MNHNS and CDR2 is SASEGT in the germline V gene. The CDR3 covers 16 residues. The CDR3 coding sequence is TGTGCCAGCGCCGCGGACAAGGTAGGACATAACTATGGCTACACCTTC. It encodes CASAADKVGHNYGYTF.

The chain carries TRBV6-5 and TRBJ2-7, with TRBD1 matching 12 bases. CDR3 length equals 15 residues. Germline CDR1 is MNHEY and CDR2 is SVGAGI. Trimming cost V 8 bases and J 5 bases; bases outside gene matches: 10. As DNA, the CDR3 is TGTGCCAGCGGTATACCGGGACAGGGGGCACACGAGCAGTACTTC. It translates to CASGIPGQGAHEQYF.

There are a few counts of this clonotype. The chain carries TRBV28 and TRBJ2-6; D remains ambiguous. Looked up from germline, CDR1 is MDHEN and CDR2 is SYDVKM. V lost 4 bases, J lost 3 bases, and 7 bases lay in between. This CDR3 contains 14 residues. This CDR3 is CASSSPVGANVLTF. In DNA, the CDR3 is TGTGCCAGCAGTTCCCCAGTTGGGGCCAACGTCCTGACTTTC.

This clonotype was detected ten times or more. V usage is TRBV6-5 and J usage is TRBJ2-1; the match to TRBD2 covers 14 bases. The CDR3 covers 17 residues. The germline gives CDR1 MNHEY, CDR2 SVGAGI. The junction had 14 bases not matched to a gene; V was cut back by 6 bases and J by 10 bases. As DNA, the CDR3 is TGTGCCAGCAGCTCGGGACTAGCGGGAGCCGGGTGGGAGGAGCAGTTCTTC. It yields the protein CASSSGLAGAGWEEQFF.

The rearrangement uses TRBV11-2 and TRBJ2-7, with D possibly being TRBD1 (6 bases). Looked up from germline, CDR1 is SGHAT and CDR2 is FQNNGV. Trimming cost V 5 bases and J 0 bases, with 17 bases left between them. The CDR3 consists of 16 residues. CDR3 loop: CASSIASGDISYEQYF. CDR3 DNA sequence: TGTGCCAGCAGCATCGCTAGTGGGGACATCTCCTACGAGCAGTACTTC.

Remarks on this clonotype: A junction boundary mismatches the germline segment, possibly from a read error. CDR3 sequence reads: CASSLQGSYDEQFF. CDR3 nucleotides: TGCGCCAGCAGTCTACAGGGGTCCTACGATGAGCAGTTCTTC. This rearrangement joins TRBV6-5 to TRBJ2-1; 7 bases map to TRBD1. Germline V gene sequence: CDR1 MNHEY, CDR2 SVGAGI. The CDR3 has 14 residues.

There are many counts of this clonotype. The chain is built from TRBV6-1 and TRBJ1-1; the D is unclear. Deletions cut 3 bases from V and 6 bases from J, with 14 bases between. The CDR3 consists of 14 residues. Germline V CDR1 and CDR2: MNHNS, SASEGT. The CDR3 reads CASSDRGSGAEAFF. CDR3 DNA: TGTGCCAGCAGTGACCGGGGAAGCGGCGCTGAAGCTTTCTTT.

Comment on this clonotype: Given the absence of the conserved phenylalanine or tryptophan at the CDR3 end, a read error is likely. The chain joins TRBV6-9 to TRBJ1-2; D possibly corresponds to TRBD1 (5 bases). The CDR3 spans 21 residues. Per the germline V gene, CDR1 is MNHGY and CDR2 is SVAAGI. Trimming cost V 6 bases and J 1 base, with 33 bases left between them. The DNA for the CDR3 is TGTGCCAGCAGGGTAACGGGACGGCAAATCCAGCCGGTTCAAAATAACTATGGCTACACCTTA. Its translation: CASRVTGRQIQPVQNNYGYTL.

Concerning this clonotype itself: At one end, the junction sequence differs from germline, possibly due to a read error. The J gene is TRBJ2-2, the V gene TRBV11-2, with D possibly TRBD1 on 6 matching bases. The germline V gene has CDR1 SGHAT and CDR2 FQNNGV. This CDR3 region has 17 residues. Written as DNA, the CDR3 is TGTGCCAGCAGCCCTTTCCTGGGGGCTAAGAACACCGGGGAACTGTTTTTT. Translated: CASSPFLGAKNTGELFF.

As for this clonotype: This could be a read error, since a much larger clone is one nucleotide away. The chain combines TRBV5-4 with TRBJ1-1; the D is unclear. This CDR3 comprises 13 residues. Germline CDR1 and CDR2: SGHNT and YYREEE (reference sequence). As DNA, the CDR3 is TGTGCCAGCAGCTCCGCCTTTGACACTGAAACTTTCTTT. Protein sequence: CASSSAFDTETFF.

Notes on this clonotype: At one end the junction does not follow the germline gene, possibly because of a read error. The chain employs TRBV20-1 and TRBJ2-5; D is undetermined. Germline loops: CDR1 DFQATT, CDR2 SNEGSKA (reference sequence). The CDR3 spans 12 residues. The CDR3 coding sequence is TGCACTGCTAAGGGTTTCCAAGAGACACTGTACTTC. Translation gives CTAKGFQETLYF.